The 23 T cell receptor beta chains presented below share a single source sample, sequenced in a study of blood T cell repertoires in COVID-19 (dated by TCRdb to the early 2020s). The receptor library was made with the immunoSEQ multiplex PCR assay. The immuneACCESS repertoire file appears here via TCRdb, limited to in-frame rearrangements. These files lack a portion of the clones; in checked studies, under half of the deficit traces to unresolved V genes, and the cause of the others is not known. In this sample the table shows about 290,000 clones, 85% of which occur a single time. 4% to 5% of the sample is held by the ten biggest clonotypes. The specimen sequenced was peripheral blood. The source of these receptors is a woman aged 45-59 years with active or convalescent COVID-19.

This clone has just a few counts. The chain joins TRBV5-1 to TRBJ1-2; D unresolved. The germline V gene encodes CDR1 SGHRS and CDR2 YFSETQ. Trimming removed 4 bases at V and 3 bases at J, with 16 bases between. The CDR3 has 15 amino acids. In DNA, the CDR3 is TGCGCCAGCAGCGCTCTGGTCACAGCGGACTATGGCTACACCTTC. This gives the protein CASSALVTADYGYTF.

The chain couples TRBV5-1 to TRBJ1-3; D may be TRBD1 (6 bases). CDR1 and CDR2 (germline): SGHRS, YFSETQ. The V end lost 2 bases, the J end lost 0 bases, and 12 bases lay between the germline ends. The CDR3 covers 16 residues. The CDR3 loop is CASSFEQGVSGNTIYF. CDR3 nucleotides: TGCGCCAGCAGCTTTGAACAGGGAGTCTCTGGAAACACCATATATTTT.

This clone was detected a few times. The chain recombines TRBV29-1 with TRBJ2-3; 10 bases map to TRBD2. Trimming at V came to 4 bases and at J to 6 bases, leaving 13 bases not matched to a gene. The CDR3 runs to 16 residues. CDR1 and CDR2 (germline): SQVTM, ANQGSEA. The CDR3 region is CSVGGGLAAHGDTQYF. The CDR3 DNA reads TGCAGCGTTGGCGGCGGACTAGCGGCACACGGGGATACGCAGTATTTT.

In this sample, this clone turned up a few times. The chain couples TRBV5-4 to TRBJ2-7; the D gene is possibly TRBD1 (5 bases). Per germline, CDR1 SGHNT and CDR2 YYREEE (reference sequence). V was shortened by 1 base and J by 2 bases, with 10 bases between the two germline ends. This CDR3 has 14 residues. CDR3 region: CASSLILGAYEQYF. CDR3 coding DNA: TGTGCCAGCAGCTTGATCCTAGGGGCCTACGAGCAGTACTTC.

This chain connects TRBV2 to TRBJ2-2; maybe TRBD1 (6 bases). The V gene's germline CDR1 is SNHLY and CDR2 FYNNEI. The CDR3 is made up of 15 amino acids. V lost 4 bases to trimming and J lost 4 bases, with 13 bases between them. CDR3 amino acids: CASSAYGGGTGELFF. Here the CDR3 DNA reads TGTGCCAGCAGTGCCTATGGGGGCGGCACCGGGGAGCTGTTTTTT.

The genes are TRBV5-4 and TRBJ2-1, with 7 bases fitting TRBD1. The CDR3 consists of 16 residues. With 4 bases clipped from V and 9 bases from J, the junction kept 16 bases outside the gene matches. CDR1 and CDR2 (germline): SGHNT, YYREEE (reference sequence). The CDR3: CASSAGTDRVAGEQFF. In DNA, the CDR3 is TGTGCCAGCAGCGCGGGTACTGACAGGGTTGCGGGTGAGCAGTTCTTC.

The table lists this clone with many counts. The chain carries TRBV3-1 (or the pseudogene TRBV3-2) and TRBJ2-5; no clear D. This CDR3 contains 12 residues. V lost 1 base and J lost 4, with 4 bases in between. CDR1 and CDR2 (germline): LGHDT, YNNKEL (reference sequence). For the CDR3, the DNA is TGTGCCAGCAGCCAAGCGAGAGAGACCCAGTACTTC. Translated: CASSQARETQYF.

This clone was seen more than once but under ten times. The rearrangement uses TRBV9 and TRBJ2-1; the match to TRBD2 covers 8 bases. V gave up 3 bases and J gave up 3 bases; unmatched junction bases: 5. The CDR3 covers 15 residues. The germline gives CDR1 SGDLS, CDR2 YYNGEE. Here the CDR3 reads CASSGVAGNYNEQFF. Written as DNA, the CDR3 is TGTGCCAGCAGCGGCGTAGCGGGAAACTACAATGAGCAGTTCTTC.

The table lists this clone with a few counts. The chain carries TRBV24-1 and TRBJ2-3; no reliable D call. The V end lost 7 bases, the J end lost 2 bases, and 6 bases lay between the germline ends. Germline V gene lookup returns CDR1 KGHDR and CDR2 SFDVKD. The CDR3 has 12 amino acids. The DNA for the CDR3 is TGTGCCACCAGCTCTACCACAGATACGCAGTATTTT. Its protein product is CATSSTTDTQYF.

The CDR3 protein is CASSLVRGETQYF. The CDR3 DNA follows: TGTGCCAGCAGCTTGGTGCGGGGGGAGACCCAGTACTTC. The chain carries TRBV7-2 and TRBJ2-5; TRBD2 aligns across 7 bases. V trimming: 3 bases; J trimming: 5 bases; junction bases outside the gene matches: 3. Germline V CDR1 and CDR2: SGHTA, FQGNSA. This CDR3 contains 13 residues.

The CDR3 sequence is CASSDGTGGEKLFF. DNA for the CDR3: TGTGCCAGCAGTGACGGGACTGGAGGAGAAAAACTGTTTTTT. This chain joins TRBV6-1 and TRBJ1-4; a possible D gene is TRBD1 (5 bases). Germline values: CDR1 MNHNS, CDR2 SASEGT. CDR3 length: 14 residues. V dropped 3 bases and J dropped 8 bases, with 13 bases sitting between them.

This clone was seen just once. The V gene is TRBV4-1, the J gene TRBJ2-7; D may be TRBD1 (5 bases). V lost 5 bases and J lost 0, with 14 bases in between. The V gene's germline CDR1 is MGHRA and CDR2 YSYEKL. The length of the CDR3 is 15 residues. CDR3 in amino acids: CASSASRGGSYEQYF. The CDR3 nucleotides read TGCGCCAGCAGCGCCTCAAGGGGTGGCTCCTACGAGCAGTACTTC.

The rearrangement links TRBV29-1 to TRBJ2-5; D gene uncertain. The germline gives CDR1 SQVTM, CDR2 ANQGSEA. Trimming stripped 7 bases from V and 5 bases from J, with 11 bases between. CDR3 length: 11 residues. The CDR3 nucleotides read TGCAGCGCCGTCCGGTCGGAGACCCAGTACTTC. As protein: CSAVRSETQYF. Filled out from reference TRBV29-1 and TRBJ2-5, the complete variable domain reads SAVISQKPSRDICQRGTSLTIQCQVDSQVTMMFWYRQQPGQSLTLIATANQGSEATYESGFVIDKFPISRPNLTFSTLTVSNMSPEDSSIYLCSAVRSETQYFGPGTRLLVL.

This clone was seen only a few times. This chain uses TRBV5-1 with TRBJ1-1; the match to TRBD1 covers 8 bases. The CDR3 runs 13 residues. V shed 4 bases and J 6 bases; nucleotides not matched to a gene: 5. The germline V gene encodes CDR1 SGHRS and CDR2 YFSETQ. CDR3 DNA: TGCGCCAGCAGCCTGGACAGGGCAGCTGAAGCTTTCTTT. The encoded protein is CASSLDRAAEAFF.

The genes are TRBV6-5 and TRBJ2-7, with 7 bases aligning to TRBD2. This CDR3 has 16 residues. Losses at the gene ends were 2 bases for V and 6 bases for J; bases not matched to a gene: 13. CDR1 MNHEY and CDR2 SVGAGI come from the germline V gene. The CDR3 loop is CASSYIRVGGGFEQYF. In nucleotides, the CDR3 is TGTGCCAGCAGTTACATCCGAGTCGGCGGGGGTTTCGAGCAGTACTTC.

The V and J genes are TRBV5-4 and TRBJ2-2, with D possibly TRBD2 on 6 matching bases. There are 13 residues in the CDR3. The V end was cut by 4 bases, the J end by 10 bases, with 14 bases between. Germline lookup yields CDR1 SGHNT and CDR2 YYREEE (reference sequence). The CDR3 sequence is CASSHGGKKELFF. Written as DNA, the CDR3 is TGTGCCAGCAGCCACGGCGGGAAAAAGGAGCTGTTTTTT.

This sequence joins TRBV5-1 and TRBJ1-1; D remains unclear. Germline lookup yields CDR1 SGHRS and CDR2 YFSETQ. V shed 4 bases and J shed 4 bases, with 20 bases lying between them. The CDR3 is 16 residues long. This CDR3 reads CASSPLVAQARTEAFF. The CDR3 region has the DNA TGCGCCAGCAGCCCACTGGTCGCCCAAGCCCGCACTGAAGCTTTCTTT.

The CDR3, as DNA: TGTGCCAGCAGTTTATCGATTGCTACCAACACTGAAGCTTTCTTT. Encoded protein: CASSLSIATNTEAFF. The V call is TRBV27, the J call TRBJ1-1; unclear D gene. Germline CDR1 reads MNHEY; CDR2 reads SMNVEV (reference sequence). V was shortened by 0 bases and J by 2 bases, with 10 bases between the two germline ends. The CDR3 consists of 15 residues.

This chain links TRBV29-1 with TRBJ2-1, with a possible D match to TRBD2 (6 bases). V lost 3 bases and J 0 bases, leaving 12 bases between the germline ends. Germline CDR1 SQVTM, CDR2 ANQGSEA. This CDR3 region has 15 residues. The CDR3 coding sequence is TGCAGCGTTGAGATAGCGGAGATCTCCTACAATGAGCAGTTCTTC. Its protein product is CSVEIAEISYNEQFF.

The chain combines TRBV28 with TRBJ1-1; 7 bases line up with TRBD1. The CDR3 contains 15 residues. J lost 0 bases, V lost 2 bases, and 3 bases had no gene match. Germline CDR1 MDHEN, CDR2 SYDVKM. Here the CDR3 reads CASSLTGQMNTEAFF. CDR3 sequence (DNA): TGTGCCAGCAGTTTAACGGGACAGATGAACACTGAAGCTTTCTTT.

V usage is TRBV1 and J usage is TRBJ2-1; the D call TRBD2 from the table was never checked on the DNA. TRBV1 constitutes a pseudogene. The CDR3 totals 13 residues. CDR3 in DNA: TGCACCAGCAGCCAAGATCGCGAGGAAGGCCAGTTCTTC. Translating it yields CTSSQDREEGQFF.

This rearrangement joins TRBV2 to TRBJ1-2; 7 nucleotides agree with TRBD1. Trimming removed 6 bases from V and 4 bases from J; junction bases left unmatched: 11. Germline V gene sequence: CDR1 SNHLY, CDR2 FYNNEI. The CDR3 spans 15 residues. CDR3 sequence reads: CASREQGRQSYGYTF. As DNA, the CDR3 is TGTGCCAGCAGAGAACAGGGGCGGCAATCCTATGGCTACACCTTC.

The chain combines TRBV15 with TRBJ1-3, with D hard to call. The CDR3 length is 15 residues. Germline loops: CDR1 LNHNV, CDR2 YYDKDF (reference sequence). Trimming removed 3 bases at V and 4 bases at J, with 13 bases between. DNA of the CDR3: TGTGCCACCAGCAGGAGGAGGGAGGTGGGAAACACCATATATTTT. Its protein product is CATSRRREVGNTIYF. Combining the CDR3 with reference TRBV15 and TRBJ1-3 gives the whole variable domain DAMVIQNPRYQVTQFGKPVTLSCSQTLNHNVMYWYQQKSSQAPKLLFHYYDKDFNNEADTPDNFQSRRPNTSFCFLDIRSPGLGDTAMYLCATSRRREVGNTIYFGEGSWLTVV.